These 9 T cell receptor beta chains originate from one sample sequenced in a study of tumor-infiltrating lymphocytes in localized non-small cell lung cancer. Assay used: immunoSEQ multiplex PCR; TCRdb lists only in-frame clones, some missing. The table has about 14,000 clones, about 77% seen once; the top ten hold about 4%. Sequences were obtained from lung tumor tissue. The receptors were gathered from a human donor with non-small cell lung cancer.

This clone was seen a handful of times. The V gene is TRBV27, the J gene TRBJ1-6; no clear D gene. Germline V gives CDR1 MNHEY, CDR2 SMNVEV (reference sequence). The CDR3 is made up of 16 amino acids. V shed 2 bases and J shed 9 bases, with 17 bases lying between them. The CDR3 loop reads CASSLGVSTVGSPLHF. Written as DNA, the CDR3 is TGTGCCAGCAGTTTAGGGGTCAGTACCGTAGGTTCACCCCTCCACTTT.

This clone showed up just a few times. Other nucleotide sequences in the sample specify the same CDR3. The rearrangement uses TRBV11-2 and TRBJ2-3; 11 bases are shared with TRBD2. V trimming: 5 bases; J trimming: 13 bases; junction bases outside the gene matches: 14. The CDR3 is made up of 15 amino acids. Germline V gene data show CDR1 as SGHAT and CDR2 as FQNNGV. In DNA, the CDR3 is TGTGCCAGCAGCCTCACTAGCGGGGGAGCCACACTCAAGTATTTT. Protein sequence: CASSLTSGGATLKYF. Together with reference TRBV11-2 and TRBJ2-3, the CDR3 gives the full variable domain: EAGVAQSPRYKIIEKRQSVAFWCNPISGHATLYWYQQILGQGPKLLIQFQNNGVVDDSQLPKDRFSAERLKGVDSTLKIQPAKLEDSAVYLCASSLTSGGATLKYFGPGTRLTVL.

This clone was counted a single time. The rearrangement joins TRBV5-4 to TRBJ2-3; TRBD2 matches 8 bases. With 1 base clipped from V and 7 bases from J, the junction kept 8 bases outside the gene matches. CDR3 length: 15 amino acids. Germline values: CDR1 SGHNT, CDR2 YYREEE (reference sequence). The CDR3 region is CASSLPGGAGNTQYF. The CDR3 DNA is TGTGCCAGCAGCTTGCCCGGGGGGGCTGGGAATACGCAGTATTTT. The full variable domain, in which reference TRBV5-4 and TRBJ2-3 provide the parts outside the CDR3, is ETGVTQSPTHLIKTRGQQVTLRCSSQSGHNTVSWYQQALGQGPQFIFQYYREEENGRGNFPPRFSGLQFPNYSSELNVNALELDDSALYLCASSLPGGAGNTQYFGPGTRLTVL.

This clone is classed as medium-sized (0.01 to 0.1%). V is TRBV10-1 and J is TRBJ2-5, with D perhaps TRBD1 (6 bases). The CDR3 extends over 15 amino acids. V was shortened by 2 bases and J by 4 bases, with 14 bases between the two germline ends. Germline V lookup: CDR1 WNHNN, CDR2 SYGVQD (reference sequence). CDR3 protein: CASSERGFLGETQYF. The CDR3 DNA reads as TGCGCCAGCAGTGAGAGGGGGTTCCTGGGAGAGACCCAGTACTTC.

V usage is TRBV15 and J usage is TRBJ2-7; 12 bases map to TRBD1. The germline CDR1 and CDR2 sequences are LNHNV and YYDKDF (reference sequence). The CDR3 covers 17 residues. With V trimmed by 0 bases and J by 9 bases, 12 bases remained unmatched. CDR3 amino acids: CATSRDPPGTGGFRQYF. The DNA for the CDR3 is TGTGCCACCAGCAGAGATCCCCCCGGGACAGGGGGCTTCAGGCAGTACTTC.

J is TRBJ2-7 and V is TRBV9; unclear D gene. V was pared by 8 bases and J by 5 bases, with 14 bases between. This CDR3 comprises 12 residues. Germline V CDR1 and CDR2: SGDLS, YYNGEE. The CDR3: CARELKGHEQYF. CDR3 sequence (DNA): TGTGCCAGGGAGTTGAAGGGCCACGAGCAGTACTTC.

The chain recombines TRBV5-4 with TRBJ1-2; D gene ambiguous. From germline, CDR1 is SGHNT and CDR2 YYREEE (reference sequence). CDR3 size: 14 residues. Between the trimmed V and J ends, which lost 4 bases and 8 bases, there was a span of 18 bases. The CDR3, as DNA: TGTGCCAGCAGCAGCCTGGGAGGGATGAGCGGCTACACCTTC. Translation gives CASSSLGGMSGYTF.

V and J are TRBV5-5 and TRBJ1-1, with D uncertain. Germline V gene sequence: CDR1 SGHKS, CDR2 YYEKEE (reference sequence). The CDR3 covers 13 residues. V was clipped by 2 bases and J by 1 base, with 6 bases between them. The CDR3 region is CASSFQGNTEAFF. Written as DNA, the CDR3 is TGTGCCAGCAGCTTTCAAGGGAACACTGAAGCTTTCTTT.

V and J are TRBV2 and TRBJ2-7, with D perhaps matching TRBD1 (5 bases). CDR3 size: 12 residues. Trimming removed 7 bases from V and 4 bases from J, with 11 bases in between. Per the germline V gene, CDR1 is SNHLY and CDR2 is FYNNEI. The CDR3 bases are TGTGCCAGCATCGGTTCAGGGTACGAGCAGTACTTC. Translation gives CASIGSGYEQYF.